These 22 T cell receptor beta chains originate from one sample sequenced in a study of blood T cell repertoires in COVID-19. Some clones are missing from TCRdb's copy, which holds only in-frame ones; the method was immunoSEQ multiplex PCR. Of some 200,000 clones listed, 85% to 90% are singletons. The sample comprised PBMCs or T cells enriched from blood (not recorded which). The source of these receptors is a woman aged 18-29 years in a cohort exposed to, infected with or recovered from COVID-19 (not recorded which).

The rearrangement links TRBV4-2 to TRBJ2-2; weak D call: TRBD2 (5 bases). The germline V and J ends were trimmed by 4 bases and 5 bases, with 17 bases remaining between them. Germline V gene sequence: CDR1 LGHNA, CDR2 YNFKEQ. This CDR3 has 16 residues. CDR3 sequence: CASSPRTYEHTGELFF. The CDR3 DNA follows: TGTGCCAGCAGCCCAAGGACTTACGAACATACCGGGGAGCTGTTTTTT.

The genes are TRBV27 and TRBJ2-3, with D tentatively TRBD2 (6 bases). Trimming took 5 bases from V and 3 from J, leaving 6 bases between them. There are 12 residues in the CDR3. The germline V gene encodes CDR1 MNHEY and CDR2 SMNVEV (reference sequence). DNA for the CDR3: TGTGCCAGCAGTGGGGGGACAGATACGCAGTATTTT. Translation: CASSGGTDTQYF.

The genes are TRBV5-1 and TRBJ2-5; 8 bases fit TRBD2. CDR3 length equals 16 residues. Germline trimming cut 0 bases from V and 4 bases from J; bases unmatched to any gene: 8. CDR1 SGHRS and CDR2 YFSETQ come from the germline V gene. The CDR3 DNA reads as TGCGCCAGCAGCTTGGCCGGCCGGGGGGGCCGAGAGACCCAGTACTTC. Translating gives CASSLAGRGGRETQYF.

The rearrangement links TRBV2 to TRBJ1-5, with D unclear. The CDR3 runs 13 residues. The V end was cut by 6 bases, the J end by 6 bases, with 12 bases between. Germline lookup yields CDR1 SNHLY and CDR2 FYNNEI. The CDR3 reads CASSNREGQPQHF. CDR3 bases: TGTGCCAGCAGCAACCGGGAGGGTCAGCCCCAGCATTTT. Filled out from reference TRBV2 and TRBJ1-5, the complete variable domain reads EPEVTQTPSHQVTQMGQEVILRCVPISNHLYFYWYRQILGQKVEFLVSFYNNEISEKSEIFDDQFSVERPDGSNFTLKIRSTKLEDSAMYFCASSNREGQPQHFGDGTRLSIL.

V gene TRBV3-1 (or the pseudogene TRBV3-2) combines with J gene TRBJ2-1; D possibly corresponds to TRBD2 (6 bases). In germline, CDR1 is LGHDT, CDR2 YNNKEL (reference sequence). There are 16 residues in the CDR3. Trimming took off 1 base at V and 5 bases at J, with 15 bases between the two ends. The CDR3 nucleotides read TGTGCCAGCAGCCAAGGGTCGACTAGTGGTGACAATGAGCAGTTCTTC. Translated, it gives CASSQGSTSGDNEQFF.

The chain recombines TRBV19 with TRBJ2-7; tentative D call: TRBD2 (5 bases). Germline assignment: CDR1 LNHDA and CDR2 SQIVND (reference sequence). V lost 3 bases and J 5 bases, leaving 14 bases between the germline ends. The CDR3 spans 14 residues. CDR3 bases: TGTGCCAGTAGTATTTCAGGAGGTGGAAACGAGCAGTACTTC. Protein: CASSISGGGNEQYF.

J is TRBJ2-5 and V is TRBV27, with unresolved D. V dropped 2 bases and J dropped 2 bases, with 12 bases sitting between them. This CDR3 contains 15 residues. Germline loops: CDR1 MNHEY, CDR2 SMNVEV (reference sequence). In nucleotides, the CDR3 is TGTGCCAGCAGTTTACGGTTTGGAGAGCAAGAGACCCAGTACTTC. This sequence encodes CASSLRFGEQETQYF.

The rearrangement uses TRBV6-5 and TRBJ1-5; D call uncertain. CDR1 and CDR2 (germline): MNHEY, SVGAGI. With 6 bases removed from V and 1 base from J, the gap between germline ends came to 10 bases. This CDR3 contains 14 residues. CDR3 region: CASSHRRSNQPQHF. The CDR3 coding sequence is TGTGCCAGCAGCCATAGAAGAAGCAATCAGCCCCAGCATTTT.

The V and J genes are TRBV5-1 and TRBJ2-3; maybe TRBD1 (6 bases). The CDR3 covers 15 residues. V was clipped by 4 bases and J by 2 bases, with 14 bases between them. CDR1 and CDR2 from the germline V gene are SGHRS and YFSETQ. The CDR3 is CASSPGQPPTDTQYF. The CDR3 DNA reads TGCGCCAGCAGCCCCGGACAGCCTCCCACAGATACGCAGTATTTT.

This chain joins TRBV11-1 and TRBJ1-1; possibly TRBD1 for D (5 bases). V was trimmed by 0 bases and J by 6 bases, leaving 14 bases between them. There are 15 residues in the CDR3. CDR1 and CDR2 (germline): SGHAT, FQDESV (reference sequence). The CDR3 is CASSLASGTSAEAFF. CDR3 bases: TGTGCCAGCAGCTTAGCGTCTGGGACTTCCGCTGAAGCTTTCTTT.

Here the CDR3 reads CASSVVSGSVNEQFF. The CDR3 nucleotides read TGTGCCAGCAGCGTAGTAAGCGGGAGTGTAAATGAGCAGTTCTTC. The V call is TRBV9, the J call TRBJ2-1, with 8 bases aligning to TRBD2. Germline values: CDR1 SGDLS, CDR2 YYNGEE. The CDR3 contains 15 residues. Losses at the gene ends were 0 bases for V and 7 bases for J; bases not matched to a gene: 6.

In this sample, this clone turned up once. The V gene is TRBV6-2 or TRBV6-3, the J gene TRBJ1-2, with D maybe TRBD1 (6 bases). The length of the CDR3 is 13 residues. Between the trimmed V and J ends, which lost 5 bases and 4 bases, there was a span of 11 bases. The V gene's germline CDR1 is MNHEY and CDR2 SVGEGT. The CDR3 bases are TGTGCCAGCAGTCCAGGGGTAGGCTATGGCTACACCTTC. Residues: CASSPGVGYGYTF.

The chain links TRBV5-4 to TRBJ2-2; 7 bases line up with TRBD2. Trimming took 1 base from V and 8 from J; bases not matched to a gene: 8. Germline lookup yields CDR1 SGHNT and CDR2 YYREEE (reference sequence). The CDR3 spans 15 residues. CDR3 sequence reads: CASSLPSSGRGELFF. CDR3 nucleotides: TGTGCCAGCAGCTTGCCCTCTAGCGGAAGAGGGGAGCTGTTTTTT.

The J gene is TRBJ1-1, the V gene TRBV2; D perhaps matches TRBD1 (5 bases). With 3 bases removed from V and 1 base from J, the gap between germline ends came to 15 bases. This CDR3 spans 16 amino acids. Germline CDR1 is SNHLY and CDR2 is FYNNEI. Written as DNA, the CDR3 is TGTGCCAGCAGTGATCTCCGGGGGGGTTCGAACACTGAAGCTTTCTTT. It codes for CASSDLRGGSNTEAFF.

This clone appeared a single time. J is TRBJ2-3 and V is TRBV24-1; maybe TRBD1 (6 bases). Germline V gives CDR1 KGHDR, CDR2 SFDVKD. The CDR3 is 15 residues long. Trimming removed 1 base at V and 3 bases at J, with 10 bases between. The CDR3 DNA reads TGTGCCACCAGTGATTTTGGCCAGGGGACAGATACGCAGTATTTT. This gives the protein CATSDFGQGTDTQYF.

The gene calls are TRBV5-1 and TRBJ2-5; 8 nucleotides line up with TRBD2. Germline CDR1 SGHRS, CDR2 YFSETQ. V shed 4 bases, J shed 3 bases, and the junction held 5 bases outside the gene matches. The CDR3 contains 14 residues. The CDR3 region is CASSGTSAKETQYF. CDR3 coding DNA: TGCGCCAGCAGCGGGACTAGTGCGAAAGAGACCCAGTACTTC.

The rearrangement joins TRBV7-6 to TRBJ1-1; D remains ambiguous. CDR3 size: 11 residues. Germline V gives CDR1 SGHVS, CDR2 FNYEAQ. V was pared by 5 bases and J by 7 bases, with 8 bases between. CDR3 protein: CASSLGSEAFF. CDR3 DNA sequence: TGTGCCAGCAGCCTAGGCAGTGAAGCTTTCTTT.

The chain employs TRBV27 and TRBJ1-5; 7 bases are a match to TRBD1. The junction had 13 bases not matched to a gene; V was cut back by 10 bases and J by 7 bases. Germline loops: CDR1 MNHEY, CDR2 SMNVEV (reference sequence). CDR3 length: 14 residues. The CDR3 reads CATSGLRGSQPQHF. In DNA, the CDR3 is TGTGCCACTTCAGGTCTCAGGGGGTCACAGCCCCAGCATTTT.

The rearrangement uses TRBV3-1 (or the pseudogene TRBV3-2) and TRBJ2-7; D gene unclear. CDR1 LGHDT and CDR2 YNNKEL come from the germline V gene (reference sequence). This CDR3 has 11 residues. V gave up 5 bases and J gave up 4 bases, with 6 bases separating them. This CDR3 is CASSSLYEQYF. CDR3 bases: TGTGCCAGCAGCTCACTTTACGAGCAGTACTTC.

The V gene is TRBV27, the J gene TRBJ2-7; D is unclear. Germline V CDR1 and CDR2: MNHEY, SMNVEV (reference sequence). Trimming removed 6 bases at V and 0 bases at J, with 9 bases between. The CDR3 consists of 13 residues. This CDR3 reads CASRTESSYEQYF. In nucleotides, the CDR3 is TGTGCCAGCAGAACGGAGAGCTCCTACGAGCAGTACTTC.

In its sample, this clone was seen once. This rearrangement joins TRBV7-2 to TRBJ1-2, with 8 bases that match TRBD1. Germline V gene data show CDR1 as SGHTA and CDR2 as FQGNSA. The V and J ends lost 1 base and 3 bases, in that order; junction bases with no gene match: 7. This CDR3 comprises 16 residues. The CDR3 spells CASSLVSGRGHYGYTF. CDR3 in DNA: TGTGCCAGCAGCTTAGTTTCCGGCAGGGGGCACTATGGCTACACCTTC. Combining the CDR3 with reference TRBV7-2 and TRBJ1-2 gives the whole variable domain GAGVSQSPSNKVTEKGKDVELRCDPISGHTALYWYRQSLGQGLEFLIYFQGNSAPDKSGLPSDRFSAERTGGSVSTLTIQRTQQEDSAVYLCASSLVSGRGHYGYTFGSGTRLTVV.

This CDR3 is CATERGRGLPNTGELFF. For the CDR3, the DNA is TGTGCCACTGAGAGGGGCAGGGGCCTTCCGAACACCGGGGAGCTGTTTTTT. The genes are TRBV24-1 and TRBJ2-2; tentatively, D is TRBD1 (6 bases). From germline, CDR1 is KGHDR and CDR2 SFDVKD. The CDR3 is 17 amino acids. Trimming took off 10 bases at V and 0 bases at J, with 20 bases between the two ends.